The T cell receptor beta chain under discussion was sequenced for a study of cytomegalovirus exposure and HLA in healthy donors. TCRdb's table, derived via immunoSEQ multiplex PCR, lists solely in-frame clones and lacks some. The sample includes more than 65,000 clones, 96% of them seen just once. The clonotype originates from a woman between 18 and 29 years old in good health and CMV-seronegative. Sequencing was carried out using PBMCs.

CDR3 sequence: CASSEGGLAGFVDTQYF. As DNA, the CDR3 is TGTGCCAGCAGTGAAGGGGGACTAGCGGGATTTGTAGATACGCAGTATTTT. J is TRBJ2-3 and V is TRBV6-1; the match to TRBD2 covers 13 bases. Per germline, CDR1 MNHNS and CDR2 SASEGT. The CDR3 has 17 amino acids. The V gene end was trimmed by 1 base and the J gene end by 5 bases; junction bases not matched to a gene: 6.